These 26 T cell receptor beta chains were sequenced from one sample in a study of control samples from healthy donors and cancer patients (TCRdb year 2020). Library generation was performed with the immunoSEQ multiplex PCR assay. TCRdb stores this immuneACCESS table with in-frame sequences only. Part of the clones is absent; in the studies checked, under half of the shortfall reflects unresolved V genes, and no reason is known for the rest. This sample comprises 90,000 or so clones, less than 90% of them detected only once. The ten largest clones take up 13% to 15% of the sample. The sequenced sample consisted of blood. These receptors came from a woman in her seventies in good health.

CDR3 protein: CASSSGLAGSLETQYF. DNA for the CDR3: TGTGCCAGCAGTTCCGGACTAGCGGGATCGTTGGAGACCCAGTACTTC. The chain is built from TRBV6-2 or TRBV6-3 and TRBJ2-5; 12 nucleotides agree with TRBD2. V lost 4 bases to trimming and J lost 5 bases; unmatched junction nucleotides: 8. Germline V lookup: CDR1 MNHEY, CDR2 SVGEGT. The CDR3 runs 16 residues.

This clone was counted once. V is TRBV7-9 and J is TRBJ1-2; D uncertain. This CDR3 has 12 amino acids. V was pared by 4 bases and J by 6 bases, with 9 bases between. Germline CDR1 reads SEHNR; CDR2 reads FQNEAQ (reference sequence). The DNA for the CDR3 is TGTGCCAGCAGCTCCTATATGGATGGCTACACCTTC. Translation gives CASSSYMDGYTF.

This chain links TRBV12-3 or TRBV12-4 with TRBJ2-2; D remains unclear. V was cut by 3 bases and J by 6 bases, with 8 bases left in between. This CDR3 is 13 amino acids long. Here the CDR3 DNA reads TGTGCCAGCAGTTTTAACTTGGCCGGGGAGCTGTTTTTT. Translated: CASSFNLAGELFF.

The CDR3 spells CASRLMGLASSLGANVLTF. CDR3 DNA sequence: TGTGCCAGCAGACTTATGGGGCTAGCGTCGTCTCTGGGGGCCAACGTCCTGACTTTC. The rearrangement uses TRBV2 and TRBJ2-6; D may be TRBD2 (6 bases). Trimming removed 6 bases at V and 4 bases at J, with 25 bases between. The CDR3 extends over 19 amino acids. Germline V gene lookup returns CDR1 SNHLY and CDR2 FYNNEI.

The chain has TRBV7-2 and TRBJ1-2; no definite D call. This CDR3 spans 15 amino acids. V lost 0 bases and J 2 bases, leaving 10 bases between the germline ends. Germline V gene data show CDR1 as SGHTA and CDR2 as FQGNSA. The DNA of the CDR3 is TGTGCCAGCAGCTTAGCTGCGGGAGAGAACTATGGCTACACCTTC. As protein: CASSLAAGENYGYTF.

The V call is TRBV19, the J call TRBJ1-1; D unclear. From germline, CDR1 is LNHDA and CDR2 SQIVND (reference sequence). V shed 7 bases and J shed 3 bases, with 18 bases lying between them. The CDR3 has 15 residues. The CDR3 sequence: CASTAAFPGDTEAFF. DNA of the CDR3: TGTGCCAGTACAGCAGCATTCCCTGGGGACACTGAAGCTTTCTTT.

The rearrangement links TRBV6-5 to TRBJ2-5, with 9 bases aligning to TRBD1. Germline V lookup: CDR1 MNHEY, CDR2 SVGAGI. With 7 bases clipped from V and 5 bases from J, the junction kept 5 bases outside the gene matches. This CDR3 contains 13 residues. CDR3 bases: TGTGCCAGCAACGGACAGGGGAGGGAGACCCAGTACTTC. Its protein is CASNGQGRETQYF.

This clone was found once. The V gene is TRBV9, the J gene TRBJ2-1, with 12 bases identical to TRBD1. The CDR3 has 22 amino acids. Germline CDR1 reads SGDLS; CDR2 reads YYNGEE. Unmatched junction bases numbered 21, after V lost 3 bases and J lost 2 bases. The CDR3, as DNA: TGTGCCAGCAGCGGCCGGGACAGGGGGCTGGGGGAACTACGAGGGGCCTACAATGAGCAGTTCTTC. It yields the protein CASSGRDRGLGELRGAYNEQFF. The whole variable domain, remainder taken from reference TRBV9 and TRBJ2-1, is DSGVTQTPKHLITATGQRVTLRCSPRSGDLSVYWYQQSLDQGLQFLIQYYNGEERAKGNILERFSAQQFPDLHSELNLSSLELGDSALYFCASSGRDRGLGELRGAYNEQFFGPGTRLTVL.

The table lists this clone with a few counts. The chain joins TRBV27 to TRBJ1-5, with unresolved D. The germline V gene has CDR1 MNHEY and CDR2 SMNVEV (reference sequence). V was cut by 8 bases and J by 3 bases, with 11 bases left in between. The length of the CDR3 is 13 residues. The CDR3 sequence is CASGSLYNQPQHF. In DNA, the CDR3 is TGTGCCAGCGGCTCACTATACAATCAGCCCCAGCATTTT.

The chain couples TRBV5-1 to TRBJ2-3; the D gene is possibly TRBD2 (6 bases). The CDR3 has 19 amino acids. Trimming shortened V by 4 bases and J by 0 bases, and 24 bases separated the two germline ends. Germline V CDR1 and CDR2: SGHRS, YFSETQ. In nucleotides, the CDR3 is TGCGCCAGCAGCCTGGGCGGGACGCAAAAACTAACTAGCACAGATACGCAGTATTTT. Translated, it gives CASSLGGTQKLTSTDTQYF. Full variable domain (outside the CDR3, taken from reference TRBV5-1 and TRBJ2-3): KAGVTQTPRYLIKTRGQQVTLSCSPISGHRSVSWYQQTPGQGLQFLFEYFSETQRNKGNFPGRFSGRQFSNSRSEMNVSTLELGDSALYLCASSLGGTQKLTSTDTQYFGPGTRLTVL.

Points on this clone: A junction boundary mismatches the germline segment, possibly from a read error. V is TRBV10-3 and J is TRBJ2-1; 10 positions agree with TRBD2. CDR1 and CDR2 (germline): ENHRY, SYGVKD. This CDR3 has 14 amino acids. CDR3 amino acids: CAINEREGYNEQFF. The CDR3 DNA reads as TGTGCCATCAATGAGCGGGAGGGCTACAATGAGCAGTTCTTC.

This chain connects TRBV19 to TRBJ1-3; 8 bases match TRBD1. CDR1 is LNHDA and CDR2 is SQIVND in the germline V gene (reference sequence). The CDR3 is 15 amino acids. Unmatched junction bases numbered 10, after V lost 10 bases and J lost 2 bases. CDR3: CATDRGIGTGNTIYF. In DNA, the CDR3 is TGTGCCACCGACAGGGGAATAGGGACTGGAAACACCATATATTTT. Complete variable domain (other parts from reference TRBV19 and TRBJ1-3): DGGITQSPKYLFRKEGQNVTLSCEQNLNHDAMYWYRQDPGQGLRLIYYSQIVNDFQKGDIAEGYSVSREKKESFPLTVTSAQKNPTAFYLCATDRGIGTGNTIYFGEGSWLTVV.

The chain couples TRBV10-3 to TRBJ1-4; D remains unclear. Germline V gives CDR1 ENHRY, CDR2 SYGVKD. This CDR3 is 15 amino acids long. V shed 8 bases and J shed 0 bases, with 13 bases lying between them. CDR3 in DNA: TGTGCCATCGGGGAGGGTCTGGCAACTAATGAAAAACTGTTTTTT. Its translation: CAIGEGLATNEKLFF.

V usage is TRBV2 and J usage is TRBJ2-3; TRBD2 aligns across 12 bases. Germline V gene lookup returns CDR1 SNHLY and CDR2 FYNNEI. CDR3 length: 15 amino acids. J lost 3 bases, V lost 5 bases, and 3 bases had no gene match. The CDR3 nucleotides read TGTGCCAGCAGTCTCCTAGCGGGAGGGACAGATACGCAGTATTTT. As protein: CASSLLAGGTDTQYF.

The CDR3 loop reads CASSQGCRGQGDGYTF. The CDR3 DNA is TGTGCCAGCAGCCAAGGGTGTAGGGGGCAAGGTGATGGCTACACCTTC. The chain employs TRBV3-1 (or the pseudogene TRBV3-2) and TRBJ1-2, with 7 nucleotides matching TRBD1. Trimming at V came to 1 base and at J to 6 bases, leaving 11 bases not matched to a gene. The CDR3 has 16 amino acids. Germline lookup yields CDR1 LGHDT and CDR2 YNNKEL (reference sequence).

The CDR3, as DNA: TGTGCCAGCAGTTACGGGACAGAATACAATGAGCAGTTCTTC. Residues: CASSYGTEYNEQFF. The chain has TRBV6-5 and TRBJ2-1; 7 positions match TRBD1. Per germline, CDR1 MNHEY and CDR2 SVGAGI. V was pared by 2 bases and J by 4 bases, with 2 bases of the junction left unmatched. This CDR3 is 14 amino acids long.

The rearrangement uses TRBV3-1 (or the pseudogene TRBV3-2) and TRBJ1-3, with D hard to call. Germline V gene sequence: CDR1 LGHDT, CDR2 YNNKEL (reference sequence). Trimming took 1 base from V and 0 from J, leaving 7 bases between them. The CDR3 spans 15 residues. This CDR3 is CASSQVGPSGNTIYF. For the CDR3, the DNA is TGTGCCAGCAGCCAAGTTGGCCCCTCTGGAAACACCATATATTTT.

This chain uses TRBV2 with TRBJ1-2; D is ambiguous. CDR1 is SNHLY and CDR2 is FYNNEI in the germline V gene. The CDR3 sequence is 14 residues long. The V end was cut by 1 base, the J end by 8 bases, with 14 bases between. CDR3 bases: TGTGCCAGCAGTGAAGGGGGTTGGACGGAAGGCTACACCTTC. Protein sequence: CASSEGGWTEGYTF.

The rearrangement links TRBV3-1 (or the pseudogene TRBV3-2) to TRBJ2-5, with unresolved D. The ends were cut back, 3 bases at V and 3 bases at J, with 5 bases in the middle. The germline gives CDR1 LGHDT, CDR2 YNNKEL (reference sequence). This CDR3 spans 12 amino acids. Here the CDR3 reads CASSHGEETQYF. CDR3 in DNA: TGTGCCAGCAGCCATGGGGAAGAGACCCAGTACTTC.

This clone was found once. The rearrangement joins TRBV7-8 to TRBJ1-1; possible D gene TRBD1, 5 bases. Trimming left V 1 base short and J 5 bases short, with 8 bases between. The CDR3 has 13 residues. Germline V gene sequence: CDR1 SGHVS, CDR2 FQNEAQ. DNA for the CDR3: TGTGCCAGCAGCTTAGTAGGGGATACTGAAGCTTTCTTT. Protein product: CASSLVGDTEAFF.

V and J are TRBV18 and TRBJ1-1; TRBD1 might be the D (6 bases). Trimming pared 2 bases from V and 5 bases from J, leaving 18 bases between. The CDR3 runs 16 residues. The germline V gene has CDR1 KGHSH and CDR2 LQKENI. The CDR3 here is CASSPLGRGGDTEAFF. Here the CDR3 DNA reads TGTGCCAGCTCACCATTGGGTAGGGGGGGAGATACTGAAGCTTTCTTT.

This clone came up a few times. The genes are TRBV5-4 and TRBJ2-5; 10 bases are a match to TRBD2. This CDR3 is built from 15 residues. J gave up 1 base and V 2 bases, and 2 bases lay outside the gene matches. Germline V lookup: CDR1 SGHNT, CDR2 YYREEE (reference sequence). The CDR3 DNA sequence: TGTGCCAGCAGCTTAAGCGGGGGGGCCCAAGAGACCCAGTACTTC. Its protein product is CASSLSGGAQETQYF.

This clone was counted a single time. The genes are TRBV5-1 and TRBJ2-5; the match to TRBD2 covers 9 bases. Trimming took 0 bases from V and 0 from J; bases not matched to a gene: 12. The CDR3 extends over 19 amino acids. Germline loops: CDR1 SGHRS, CDR2 YFSETQ. The CDR3 loop reads CASSLVGGTSSVYQETQYF. In DNA, the CDR3 is TGCGCCAGCAGCTTGGTGGGAGGGACTAGCTCGGTATACCAAGAGACCCAGTACTTC.

Here the CDR3 DNA reads TGTGCCAGCAGCTTGGGACAGGGGGTTACAGATACGCAGTATTTT. As protein: CASSLGQGVTDTQYF. The rearrangement uses TRBV7-9 and TRBJ2-3; 11 bases are shared with TRBD1. The CDR3 sequence is 15 residues long. V shed 3 bases and J 3 bases; nucleotides not matched to a gene: 2. Per the germline V gene, CDR1 is SEHNR and CDR2 is FQNEAQ (reference sequence).

The chain couples TRBV21-1 to TRBJ2-7. TRBV21-1 is a pseudogene locus. There are 18 residues in the CDR3. CDR3 amino acids: CASSTQGGANKGSYEQYF. Here the CDR3 DNA reads TGTGCCAGCAGCACCCAGGGGGGGGCAAACAAGGGTTCCTACGAGCAGTACTTC.

The genes are TRBV10-3 and TRBJ2-5; the D is unclear. V shed 3 bases and J shed 7 bases, with 9 bases lying between them. CDR1 is ENHRY and CDR2 is SYGVKD in the germline V gene. This CDR3 is 12 amino acids long. Written as DNA, the CDR3 is TGTGCCATCAGTGAAGATGGGTGGACCCAGTACTTC. Its protein product is CAISEDGWTQYF.